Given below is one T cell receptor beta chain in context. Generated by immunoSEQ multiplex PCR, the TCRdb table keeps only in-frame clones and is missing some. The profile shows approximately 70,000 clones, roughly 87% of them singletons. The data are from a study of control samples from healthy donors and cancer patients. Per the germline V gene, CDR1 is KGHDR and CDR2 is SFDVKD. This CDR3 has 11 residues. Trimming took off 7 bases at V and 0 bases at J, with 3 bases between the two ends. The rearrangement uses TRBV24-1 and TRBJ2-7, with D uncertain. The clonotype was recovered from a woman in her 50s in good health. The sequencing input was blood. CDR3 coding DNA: TGTGCCACCAGCGACTCCTACGAGCAGTACTTC. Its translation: CATSDSYEQYF.